These 17 T cell receptor beta chains came from one sample sequenced in a study of blood T cell repertoires in COVID-19. Generated by immunoSEQ multiplex PCR, the TCRdb table keeps only in-frame clones and is missing some. The table includes about 44,000 clones, about nine tenths detected once. Sequencing was carried out using peripheral blood. The receptors originated from a woman older than 75 in a cohort sampled during active or convalescent COVID-19.

A few counts support this clone. V usage is TRBV6-5 and J usage is TRBJ2-2; D call uncertain. This CDR3 has 14 amino acids. V was clipped by 2 bases and J by 6 bases, with 10 bases between them. In germline, CDR1 is MNHEY, CDR2 SVGAGI. The CDR3 DNA reads TGTGCCAGCAGTTACGACCCCCGGGCCGGGGAGCTGTTTTTT. It specifies CASSYDPRAGELFF.

V and J are TRBV29-1 and TRBJ2-6; D perhaps matches TRBD1 (7 bases). The CDR3 spans 22 residues. CDR1 and CDR2 (germline): SQVTM, ANQGSEA. V lost 7 bases, J lost 0 bases, and 34 bases lay in between. The CDR3 sequence is CSALNRDSLWISGVSGANVLTF. In DNA form, the CDR3 reads TGCAGCGCCTTAAACCGGGACAGCCTCTGGATCTCGGGGGTCTCTGGGGCCAACGTCCTGACTTTC.

CDR3 residues: CASSLGINYADTGEAFF. The CDR3, as DNA: TGTGCCAGCAGCCTCGGCATAAACTACGCGGACACCGGTGAAGCTTTCTTT. The chain has TRBV3-1 (or the pseudogene TRBV3-2) and TRBJ1-1; D may be TRBD1 (5 bases). Germline CDR1 and CDR2: LGHDT and YNNKEL (reference sequence). The ends were cut back, 4 bases at V and 7 bases at J, with 25 bases in the middle. The CDR3 runs 17 residues.

The chain joins TRBV6-6 to TRBJ2-7; D unresolved. The CDR3 spans 12 residues. From germline, CDR1 is MNHNY and CDR2 SVGAGI (reference sequence). The V gene lost 0 bases and the J gene lost 3 bases, with 3 bases spanning the gap. Written as DNA, the CDR3 is TGTGCCAGCAGTTACTCCAGCTACGAGCAGTACTTC. Protein sequence: CASSYSSYEQYF.

V is TRBV11-3 and J is TRBJ1-1; D ambiguous. Trimming cost V 3 bases and J 1 base, with 9 bases left between them. The CDR3 covers 14 residues. The germline V gene has CDR1 SGHNT and CDR2 YENEEA. Here the CDR3 DNA reads TGTGCCAGCAGCTTCCGAGGTTCGAACACTGAAGCTTTCTTT. Protein product: CASSFRGSNTEAFF.

The DNA for the CDR3 is TGTGCCATCAGTGCCGTTGGGGGCAGTTCACCCCTCCACTTT. Its translation: CAISAVGGSSPLHF. This chain joins TRBV10-3 and TRBJ1-6, with a weak D call TRBD1 (6 bases). This CDR3 has 14 residues. The germline gives CDR1 ENHRY, CDR2 SYGVKD. Trimming left V 4 bases short and J 9 bases short, with 13 bases between.

This rearrangement joins TRBV19 to TRBJ1-1; D uncertain. Germline V gives CDR1 LNHDA, CDR2 SQIVND (reference sequence). Between the trimmed V and J ends, which lost 7 bases and 0 bases, there was a span of 21 bases. The length of the CDR3 is 17 residues. This CDR3 reads CASTSSSGRGMNTEAFF. CDR3 sequence (DNA): TGTGCCAGTACTTCGAGCTCGGGGAGAGGAATGAACACTGAAGCTTTCTTT.

The chain combines TRBV19 with TRBJ1-4; D is undetermined. The CDR3 contains 12 residues. V was cut by 3 bases and J by 12 bases, with 11 bases left in between. CDR1 LNHDA and CDR2 SQIVND come from the germline V gene (reference sequence). In DNA, the CDR3 is TGTGCCAGTAGTATGGAGCGCCGGGAACTGTTTTTT. Encoded protein: CASSMERRELFF.

The chain links TRBV30 to TRBJ1-4; TRBD1 aligns across 7 bases. The CDR3 loop spans 11 amino acids. The germline gives CDR1 GTSNPN, CDR2 SVGIG (reference sequence). Trimming removed 1 base from V and 11 bases from J; junction bases left unmatched: 1. The CDR3 here is CAWSEGGKLFF. DNA of the CDR3: TGTGCCTGGAGTGAAGGGGGCAAACTGTTTTTT.

This chain joins TRBV28 and TRBJ1-6; D possibly corresponds to TRBD1 (5 bases). V lost 1 base to trimming and J lost 7 bases, with 11 bases between them. Germline CDR1 MDHEN, CDR2 SYDVKM. The CDR3 runs 15 residues. This CDR3 reads CASSLSGQGNSPLHF. CDR3 bases: TGTGCCAGCAGTTTATCCGGGCAGGGCAATTCACCCCTCCACTTT.

The rearrangement links TRBV7-6 to TRBJ2-3; 7 bases are shared with TRBD2. Germline CDR1 is SGHVS and CDR2 is FNYEAQ. V lost 5 bases to trimming and J lost 6 bases; unmatched junction nucleotides: 8. This CDR3 contains 14 residues. CDR3 in DNA: TGTGCCAGCAGCCCGGGGGAGGGAGGGGATACGCAGTATTTT. Encoded protein: CASSPGEGGDTQYF. Variable domain in full (rest from reference TRBV7-6 and TRBJ2-3): GAGVSQSPRYKVTKRGQDVALRCDPISGHVSLYWYRQALGQGPEFLTYFNYEAQQDKSGLPNDRFSAERPEGSISTLTIQRTEQRDSAMYRCASSPGEGGDTQYFGPGTRLTVL.

This chain joins TRBV6-5 and TRBJ1-3; D possibly corresponds to TRBD1 (6 bases). The CDR3 is 15 residues long. Germline lookup yields CDR1 MNHEY and CDR2 SVGAGI. The V end was cut by 4 bases, the J end by 4 bases, with 14 bases between. The CDR3 loop reads CASSSAGVAGNTIYF. CDR3 bases: TGTGCCAGCAGTTCCGCAGGGGTTGCCGGAAACACCATATATTTT.

The chain joins TRBV19 to TRBJ1-2, with TRBD1 matching 7 bases. Germline V lookup: CDR1 LNHDA, CDR2 SQIVND (reference sequence). The CDR3 covers 14 residues. V trimming: 4 bases; J trimming: 0 bases; junction bases outside the gene matches: 2. The CDR3 DNA is TGTGCCAGTAGTAGGGACAGAGCTAACTATGGCTACACCTTC. Translated, it gives CASSRDRANYGYTF.

The chain is built from TRBV30 and TRBJ1-1; D remains ambiguous. V was shortened by 0 bases and J by 1 base, with 9 bases between the two germline ends. The V gene's germline CDR1 is GTSNPN and CDR2 SVGIG (reference sequence). This CDR3 is 14 amino acids long. In nucleotides, the CDR3 is TGTGCCTGGAGTGTAAAACAGTCGAACACTGAAGCTTTCTTT. It is translated as CAWSVKQSNTEAFF.

This chain's CDR3 is CASSTGQGSEQYF. The CDR3 DNA reads as TGTGCCAGCAGCACCGGACAGGGATCCGAGCAGTACTTC. The rearrangement joins TRBV5-4 to TRBJ2-7, with 8 positions matching TRBD1. V shed 4 bases and J 6 bases; nucleotides not matched to a gene: 6. The CDR3 consists of 13 residues. Germline-derived CDR1 and CDR2 are SGHNT and YYREEE (reference sequence).

This chain joins TRBV5-1 and TRBJ2-7; 11 bases are a match to TRBD1. The germline gives CDR1 SGHRS, CDR2 YFSETQ. The CDR3 has 14 amino acids. V was pared by 3 bases and J by 5 bases, with 4 bases of the junction left unmatched. The CDR3 DNA sequence: TGCGCCAGCAGCTGGGGGACAGGGGGGAACGAGCAGTACTTC. It codes for CASSWGTGGNEQYF. Together with reference TRBV5-1 and TRBJ2-7, the CDR3 gives the full variable domain: KAGVTQTPRYLIKTRGQQVTLSCSPISGHRSVSWYQQTPGQGLQFLFEYFSETQRNKGNFPGRFSGRQFSNSRSEMNVSTLELGDSALYLCASSWGTGGNEQYFGPGTRLTVT.

The chain combines TRBV27 with TRBJ1-1; the D gene is possibly TRBD1 (5 bases). Trimming pared 4 bases from V and 0 bases from J, leaving 12 bases between. Germline CDR1 and CDR2: MNHEY and SMNVEV (reference sequence). The CDR3 contains 15 residues. This CDR3 reads CASSSRQILNTEAFF. CDR3 sequence (DNA): TGTGCCAGCAGTTCCCGACAGATACTGAACACTGAAGCTTTCTTT.